The 18 T cell receptor beta chains presented below share a single source sample, sequenced in a study of control samples from healthy donors and cancer patients. Produced via immunoSEQ multiplex PCR; TCRdb's table is partial and in-frame only. The table has roughly 92,000 clones, approximately 90% seen once; the top ten hold around 1.3%. The sequencing sample was made of blood. All receptors derive from a woman aged 45-65 years in good health.

This clone was seen once. The rearrangement joins TRBV4-3 to TRBJ2-7; 15 bases are a match to TRBD2. Trimming took 2 bases from V and 5 from J; bases not matched to a gene: 16. The length of the CDR3 is 20 residues. Germline V gives CDR1 LGHNA, CDR2 YSLEER. The CDR3 DNA is TGCGCCAGCAGCCAATTTAATAGCGGACTAGCGGGAGGGGGGTTGGACGAGCAGTACTTC. Encoded protein: CASSQFNSGLAGGGLDEQYF.

This chain uses TRBV6-4 with TRBJ1-2, with 9 bases identical to TRBD1. J lost 8 bases, V lost 4 bases, and 8 bases had no gene match. The CDR3 has 14 amino acids. Germline V gives CDR1 MRHNA, CDR2 SNTAGT. The CDR3 DNA reads as TGTGCCAGCAGTGTTCTAGCGGGACAGGGCGGCTACACCTTC. Its translation: CASSVLAGQGGYTF.

In nucleotides, the CDR3 is TGTGCCAGCAGCTTGTTGGGCCTGTCCTACGAGCAGTACTTC. This sequence encodes CASSLLGLSYEQYF. V usage is TRBV5-5 and J usage is TRBJ2-7; D gene uncertain. CDR1 SGHKS and CDR2 YYEKEE come from the germline V gene (reference sequence). This CDR3 spans 14 amino acids. V was pared by 1 base and J by 1 base, with 9 bases between. Looking up the rest from reference TRBV5-5 and TRBJ2-7 gives the full variable domain: DAGVTQSPTHLIKTRGQQVTLRCSPISGHKSVSWYQQVLGQGPQFIFQYYEKEERGRGNFPDRFSARQFPNYSSELNVNALLLGDSALYLCASSLLGLSYEQYFGPGTRLTVT.

The chain joins TRBV15 to TRBJ2-3, with 9 bases that match TRBD1. CDR1 is LNHNV and CDR2 is YYDKDF in the germline V gene (reference sequence). The CDR3 runs to 20 residues. Germline trimming cut 6 bases from V and 0 bases from J; bases unmatched to any gene: 19. CDR3: CATRNPAGTGLYSSTDTQYF. CDR3 nucleotides: TGTGCCACCAGAAATCCGGCCGGGACAGGGTTGTACTCTAGCACAGATACGCAGTATTTT.

V gene TRBV12-5 combines with J gene TRBJ2-1; 12 bases align to TRBD2. Trimming took 6 bases from V and 8 from J; bases not matched to a gene: 2. Germline V gene data show CDR1 as LGHNT and CDR2 as FRNRAP. This CDR3 is built from 13 residues. The CDR3 protein is CASGRLAGDEQFF. CDR3 nucleotides: TGTGCTAGTGGCCGACTAGCGGGAGATGAGCAGTTCTTC.

V gene TRBV6-6 combines with J gene TRBJ1-2, with 7 bases matching TRBD1. The CDR3 contains 16 residues. Trimming cost V 2 bases and J 2 bases; bases outside gene matches: 8. Germline V CDR1 and CDR2: MNHNY, SVGAGI (reference sequence). This chain's CDR3 is CASSYIQGDSNYGYTF. CDR3 nucleotide sequence: TGTGCCAGCAGTTACATCCAGGGGGACTCAAACTATGGCTACACCTTC.

J is TRBJ1-5 and V is TRBV18, with D possibly being TRBD1 (5 bases). There are 14 residues in the CDR3. From germline, CDR1 is KGHSH and CDR2 LQKENI. The germline V and J ends were trimmed by 4 bases and 0 bases, with 7 bases remaining between them. The CDR3 region has the DNA TGTGCCAGCTCACAGGGGAATAGCAATCAGCCCCAGCATTTT. Translated, it gives CASSQGNSNQPQHF.

The rearrangement links TRBV5-4 to TRBJ2-1; 16 nucleotides agree with TRBD2. Losses at the gene ends were 4 bases for V and 4 bases for J; bases not matched to a gene: 5. CDR1 SGHNT and CDR2 YYREEE come from the germline V gene (reference sequence). The length of the CDR3 is 17 residues. This chain's CDR3 is CASSPGTSGRGYNEQFF. The CDR3 coding sequence is TGTGCCAGCAGCCCGGGGACTAGCGGGAGGGGTTACAATGAGCAGTTCTTC.

V usage is TRBV7-2 and J usage is TRBJ1-1, with a possible D match to TRBD1 (6 bases). CDR1 is SGHTA and CDR2 is FQGNSA in the germline V gene. This CDR3 region has 14 residues. Between the trimmed V and J ends, which lost 1 base and 3 bases, there was a span of 9 bases. In DNA, the CDR3 is TGTGCCAGCAGCTTAGTAGGGGGGGACACTGAAGCTTTCTTT. Translation: CASSLVGGDTEAFF.

The V and J genes are TRBV20-1 and TRBJ1-1; unclear D gene. V gave up 6 bases and J gave up 9 bases, with 5 bases separating them. The CDR3 runs to 8 residues. CDR1 DFQATT and CDR2 SNEGSKA come from the germline V gene (reference sequence). The chain's CDR3 is CSADKAFF. As DNA, the CDR3 is TGCAGTGCCGACAAAGCTTTCTTT.

In this sample, this clone turned up a few times. The chain employs TRBV4-2 and TRBJ2-1, with 10 bases that match TRBD2. Germline V gene sequence: CDR1 LGHNA, CDR2 YNFKEQ. The CDR3 contains 16 residues. Unmatched junction bases numbered 7, after V lost 0 bases and J lost 8 bases. This chain's CDR3 is CASSQDSSGGADEQFF. As DNA, the CDR3 is TGTGCCAGCAGCCAAGATTCAAGCGGGGGGGCGGATGAGCAGTTCTTC.

This clone was seen once. The CDR3 region is CASKPRSQGWSGANVLTF. For the CDR3, the DNA is TGCGCCAGCAAACCCCGGAGCCAGGGGTGGTCTGGGGCCAACGTCCTGACTTTC. The chain is built from TRBV5-1 and TRBJ2-6; perhaps TRBD1 as D (6 bases). The germline V gene has CDR1 SGHRS and CDR2 YFSETQ. CDR3 length equals 18 residues. The ends were cut back, 6 bases at V and 1 base at J, with 20 bases in the middle.

The chain employs TRBV5-1 and TRBJ2-5; D might be TRBD1 (5 bases). V lost 0 bases, J lost 7 bases, and 10 bases lay in between. Germline CDR1 reads SGHRS; CDR2 reads YFSETQ. The CDR3 totals 13 residues. CDR3 bases: TGCGCCAGCAGCTTGGAGGGGCCGGGGACCCAGTACTTC. Protein: CASSLEGPGTQYF.

The chain recombines TRBV14 with TRBJ1-2; D is ambiguous. Looked up from germline, CDR1 is SGHDN and CDR2 is FVKESK. The CDR3 length is 17 residues. Trimming removed 2 bases at V and 7 bases at J, with 23 bases between. The CDR3 region is CASSQRGRTYHPCGYTF. CDR3 in DNA: TGTGCCAGCAGCCAAAGAGGCCGGACTTACCACCCTTGTGGCTACACCTTC. The entire variable domain, with the rest obtained from reference TRBV14 and TRBJ1-2, is as follows: EAGVTQFPSHSVIEKGQTVTLRCDPISGHDNLYWYRRVMGKEIKFLLHFVKESKQDESGMPNNRFLAERTGGTYSTLKVQPAELEDSGVYFCASSQRGRTYHPCGYTFGSGTRLTVV.

This chain joins TRBV4-1 and TRBJ2-1, with 7 nucleotides matching TRBD1. The length of the CDR3 is 16 residues. The V gene end was trimmed by 3 bases and the J gene end by 3 bases; junction bases not matched to a gene: 8. Germline loops: CDR1 MGHRA, CDR2 YSYEKL. CDR3 sequence reads: CASSHPQGYSYNEQFF. CDR3 coding DNA: TGCGCCAGCAGCCACCCACAGGGGTACAGCTACAATGAGCAGTTCTTC.

This chain links TRBV19 with TRBJ1-4; 8 nucleotides agree with TRBD1. Germline trimming cut 8 bases from V and 8 bases from J; bases unmatched to any gene: 4. The CDR3 consists of 12 residues. Germline CDR1 and CDR2: LNHDA and SQIVND (reference sequence). CDR3 protein: CASGQGLEKLFF. CDR3 nucleotides: TGTGCCAGTGGACAGGGACTAGAAAAACTGTTTTTT.

This clone was counted a few times. The V gene is TRBV9, the J gene TRBJ1-1, with D possibly being TRBD1 (5 bases). The CDR3 contains 15 residues. Trimming removed 0 bases from V and 8 bases from J, with 17 bases in between. Germline lookup yields CDR1 SGDLS and CDR2 YYNGEE. The CDR3 coding sequence is TGTGCCAGCAGCGTAGATCCAGGGCCCCTTTTGGAAGCTTTCTTT. Translation gives CASSVDPGPLLEAFF.

This chain uses TRBV6-4 with TRBJ2-3; no clear D gene. Trimming left V 5 bases short and J 1 base short, with 7 bases between. CDR1 MRHNA and CDR2 SNTAGT come from the germline V gene. The CDR3 loop spans 13 amino acids. The DNA for the CDR3 is TGTGCCAGCAGTCAAGCCGGCACAGATACGCAGTATTTT. It yields the protein CASSQAGTDTQYF.